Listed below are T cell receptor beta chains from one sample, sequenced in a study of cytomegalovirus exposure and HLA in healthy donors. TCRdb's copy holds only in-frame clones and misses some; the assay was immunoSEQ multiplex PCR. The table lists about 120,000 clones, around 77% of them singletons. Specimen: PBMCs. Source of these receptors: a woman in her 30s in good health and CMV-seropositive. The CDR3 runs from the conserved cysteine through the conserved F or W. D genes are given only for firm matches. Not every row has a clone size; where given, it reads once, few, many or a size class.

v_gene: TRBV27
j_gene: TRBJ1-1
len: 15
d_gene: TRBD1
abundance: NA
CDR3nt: TGTGCCAGCAGTCCTGGAACAGGGGGCGTCGCTGAAGCTTTCTTT
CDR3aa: CASSPGTGGVAEAFF

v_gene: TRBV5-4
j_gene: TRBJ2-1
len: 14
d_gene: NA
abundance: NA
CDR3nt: TGTGCCAGCAGCCCGGAGATTGGGGAGAATGAGCAGTTCTTC
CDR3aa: CASSPEIGENEQFF

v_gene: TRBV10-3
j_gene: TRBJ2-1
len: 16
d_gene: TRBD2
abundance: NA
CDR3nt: TGTGCCATCAAGGCTAGCGGCTTGAGCTCCTACAATGAGCAGTTCTTC
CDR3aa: CAIKASGLSSYNEQFF

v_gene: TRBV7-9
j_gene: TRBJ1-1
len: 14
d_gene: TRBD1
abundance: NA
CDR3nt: TGTGCCAGCAGCTTACAGGACAGGGAGACTGAAGCTTTCTTT
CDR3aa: CASSLQDRETEAFF

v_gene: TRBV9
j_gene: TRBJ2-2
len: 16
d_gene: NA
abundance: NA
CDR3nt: TGTGCCAGCAGCGTAGAGGCAGGGGTCACCACCGGGGAGCTGTTTTTT
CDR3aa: CASSVEAGVTTGELFF

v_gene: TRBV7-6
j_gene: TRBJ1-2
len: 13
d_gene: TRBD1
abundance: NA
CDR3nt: TGTGCCAGCAGCCCAGCCACCGGACAGGGACACACCTTC
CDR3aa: CASSPATGQGHTF

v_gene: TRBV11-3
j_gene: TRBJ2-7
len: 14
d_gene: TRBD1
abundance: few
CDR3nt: TGTGCCAGCAGCTCACGACAGGGATACTACGAGCAGTACTTC
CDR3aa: CASSSRQGYYEQYF

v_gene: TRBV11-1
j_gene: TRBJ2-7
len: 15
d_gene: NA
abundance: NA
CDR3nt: TGTGCCAGCAGCTGGAGCGGCTTAGATTGGGACGAGCAGTACTTC
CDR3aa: CASSWSGLDWDEQYF

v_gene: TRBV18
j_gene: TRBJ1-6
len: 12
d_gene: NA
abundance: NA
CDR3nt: TGTGCCAGCTCTAGCGAGGGTTCACCCCTCCACTTT
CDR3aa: CASSSEGSPLHF

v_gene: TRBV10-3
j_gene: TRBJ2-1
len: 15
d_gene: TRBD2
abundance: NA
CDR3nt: TGTGCCATCAGTGATGGCGGGAGATCATCCAATGAGCAGTTCTTC
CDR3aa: CAISDGGRSSNEQFF

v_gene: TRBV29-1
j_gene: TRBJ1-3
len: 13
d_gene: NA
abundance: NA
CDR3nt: TGCAGCGTAGCCGGGACAACTGGAAACACCATATATTTT
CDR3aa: CSVAGTTGNTIYF

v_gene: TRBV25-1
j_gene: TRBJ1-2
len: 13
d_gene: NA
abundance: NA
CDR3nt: TGTGCCAGCAGTGAATGGGCAGTAGATGGCTACACCTTC
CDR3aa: CASSEWAVDGYTF